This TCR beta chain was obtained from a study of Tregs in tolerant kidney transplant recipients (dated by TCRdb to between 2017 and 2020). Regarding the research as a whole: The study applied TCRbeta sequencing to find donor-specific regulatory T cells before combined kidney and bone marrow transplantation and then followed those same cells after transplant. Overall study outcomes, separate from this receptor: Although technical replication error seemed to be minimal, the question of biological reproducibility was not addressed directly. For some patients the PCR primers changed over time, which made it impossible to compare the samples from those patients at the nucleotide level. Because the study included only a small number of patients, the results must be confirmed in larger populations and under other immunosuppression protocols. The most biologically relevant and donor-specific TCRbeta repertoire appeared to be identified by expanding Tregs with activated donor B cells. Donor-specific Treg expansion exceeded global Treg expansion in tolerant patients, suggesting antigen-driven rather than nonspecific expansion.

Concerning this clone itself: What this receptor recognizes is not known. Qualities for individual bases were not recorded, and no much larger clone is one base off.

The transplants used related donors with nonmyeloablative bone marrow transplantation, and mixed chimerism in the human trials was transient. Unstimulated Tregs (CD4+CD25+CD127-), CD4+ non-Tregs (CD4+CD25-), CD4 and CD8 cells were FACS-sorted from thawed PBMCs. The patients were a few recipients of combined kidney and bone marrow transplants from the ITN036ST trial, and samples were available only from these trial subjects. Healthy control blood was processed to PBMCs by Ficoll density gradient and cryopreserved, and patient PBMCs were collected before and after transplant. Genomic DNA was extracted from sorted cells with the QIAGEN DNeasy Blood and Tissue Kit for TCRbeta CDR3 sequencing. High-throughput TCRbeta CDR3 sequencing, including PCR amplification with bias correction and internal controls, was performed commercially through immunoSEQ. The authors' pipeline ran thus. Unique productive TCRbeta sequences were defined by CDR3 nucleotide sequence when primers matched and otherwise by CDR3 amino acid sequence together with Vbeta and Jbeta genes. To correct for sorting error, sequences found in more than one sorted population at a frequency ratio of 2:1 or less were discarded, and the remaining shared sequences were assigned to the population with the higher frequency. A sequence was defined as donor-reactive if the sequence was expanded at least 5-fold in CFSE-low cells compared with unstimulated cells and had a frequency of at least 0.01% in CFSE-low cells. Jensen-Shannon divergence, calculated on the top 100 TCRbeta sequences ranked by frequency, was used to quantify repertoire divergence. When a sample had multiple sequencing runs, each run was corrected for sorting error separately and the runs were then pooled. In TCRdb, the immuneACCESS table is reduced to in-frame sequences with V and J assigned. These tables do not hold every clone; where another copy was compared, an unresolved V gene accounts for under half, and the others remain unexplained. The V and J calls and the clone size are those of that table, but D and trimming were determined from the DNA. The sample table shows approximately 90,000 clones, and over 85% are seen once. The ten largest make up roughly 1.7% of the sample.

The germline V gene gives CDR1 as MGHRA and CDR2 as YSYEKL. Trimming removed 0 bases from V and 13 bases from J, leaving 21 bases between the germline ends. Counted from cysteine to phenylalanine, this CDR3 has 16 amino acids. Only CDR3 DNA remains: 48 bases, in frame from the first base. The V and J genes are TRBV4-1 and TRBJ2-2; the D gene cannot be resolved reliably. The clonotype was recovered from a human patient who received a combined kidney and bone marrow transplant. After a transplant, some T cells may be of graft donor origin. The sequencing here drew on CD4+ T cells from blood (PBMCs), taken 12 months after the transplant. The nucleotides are TGCGCCAGCAGCCAAGATCGTCCGGATATCCGCGGTTGGCTGTTTTTT. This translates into CASSQDRPDIRGWLFF.